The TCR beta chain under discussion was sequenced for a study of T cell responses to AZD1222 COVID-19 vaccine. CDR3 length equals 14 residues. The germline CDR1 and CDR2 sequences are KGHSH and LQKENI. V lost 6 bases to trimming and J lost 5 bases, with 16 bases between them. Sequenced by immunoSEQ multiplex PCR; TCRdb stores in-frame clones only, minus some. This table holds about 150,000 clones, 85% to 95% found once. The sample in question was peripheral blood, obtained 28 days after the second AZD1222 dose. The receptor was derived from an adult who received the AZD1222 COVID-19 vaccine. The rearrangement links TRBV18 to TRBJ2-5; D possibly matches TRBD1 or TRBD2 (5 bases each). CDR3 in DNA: TGTGCCAGCTCCACCACTACGGGGCCCGAGACCCAGTACTTC. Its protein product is CASSTTTGPETQYF.